The 17 T cell receptor beta chains below come from one sample, sequenced in a study of T cells in Graves' hyperthyroidism and ophthalmopathy. Amplification of TCR beta CDR3 regions was performed using RNA transcripts as template. During a first-round RT-PCR of the TCR CDR3, the HTBI primer set was used. From the multiplex PCR reads, TCRdb called clonotypes with MiXCR, one entry per CDR3 protein. Among just under 750,000 distinct CDR3 sequences listed, over 35% were seen once. The sample taken for sequencing was blood. The receptor set was obtained from a woman in her forties with Graves' hyperthyroidism.

The chain combines TRBV5-1 with TRBJ1-2; D is perhaps TRBD1 (6 bases). Trimming removed 1 base at V and 8 bases at J, with 21 bases between. This CDR3 contains 16 residues. From germline, CDR1 is SGHRS and CDR2 YFSETQ. The DNA of the CDR3 is TGCGCCAGCAGCTTGTCCCCAGGGGCTGGTGCGGGAGGCTACACCTTC. As protein: CASSLSPGAGAGGYTF.

The V call is TRBV7-2, the J call TRBJ2-7; 9 positions agree with TRBD1. Germline trimming cut 5 bases from V and 3 bases from J; bases unmatched to any gene: 11. Germline-derived CDR1 and CDR2 are SGHTA and FQGNSA. This CDR3 is 16 amino acids long. CDR3 sequence: CASSPTPGTGNYEQYF. The CDR3 coding sequence is TGTGCCAGCAGCCCAACCCCCGGGACAGGGAACTACGAGCAGTACTTC.

Ten or more counts support this clonotype. J is TRBJ1-4 and V is TRBV19; D unresolved. Germline-derived CDR1 and CDR2 are LNHDA and SQIVND (reference sequence). The CDR3 loop spans 12 amino acids. The V gene lost 6 bases and the J gene lost 8 bases, with 10 bases spanning the gap. CDR3: CASSLWSEKLFF. CDR3 in DNA: TGTGCCAGTAGCCTATGGAGCGAAAAACTGTTTTTT.

This clonotype was observed a handful of times. This chain uses TRBV4-3 with TRBJ2-7, with 15 bases fitting TRBD2. J gave up 2 bases and V 7 bases, and 6 bases lay outside the gene matches. Germline assignment: CDR1 LGHNA and CDR2 YSLEER. CDR3 length: 16 residues. CDR3 loop: CASTGTSGRRAYEQYF. CDR3 sequence (DNA): TGCGCCAGCACCGGGACTAGCGGGAGGAGGGCCTACGAGCAGTACTTC.

This clonotype was observed a few times. The chain employs TRBV7-2 and TRBJ2-2, with D perhaps assigned TRBD1 or TRBD2 (6 bases each). Trimming pared 5 bases from V and 7 bases from J, leaving 14 bases between. This CDR3 is built from 14 residues. CDR1 is SGHTA, CDR2 FQGNSA, per germline. Here the CDR3 reads CASSIGGPGGELFF. The CDR3 bases are TGTGCCAGCAGCATAGGGGGGCCGGGCGGGGAGCTGTTTTTT.

Only a few counts were recorded for this clonotype. The germline gene is not matched at one end of the junction; a read error may be the cause. CDR3 in DNA: TGTGCCAGCAGTGAATTGGCTTGGAGCTCCTATAATTCACCCCTCCACTTT. Protein product: CASSELAWSSYNSPLHF. The rearrangement joins TRBV10-3 to TRBJ1-6; D unresolved. The germline V gene has CDR1 ENHRY and CDR2 SYGVKD. The CDR3 consists of 17 residues.

In this sample, this clonotype turned up once. The chain has TRBV2 and TRBJ1-4; possible D gene TRBD1, 5 bases. The CDR3 covers 15 residues. Between the trimmed V and J ends, which lost 5 bases and 7 bases, there was a span of 17 bases. Germline CDR1 is SNHLY and CDR2 is FYNNEI. The CDR3 here is CASSTTLVQGEKLFF. In DNA, the CDR3 is TGTGCCAGCAGTACTACACTTGTTCAGGGTGAAAAACTGTTTTTT. Together with reference TRBV2 and TRBJ1-4, the CDR3 gives the full variable domain: EPEVTQTPSHQVTQMGQEVILRCVPISNHLYFYWYRQILGQKVEFLVSFYNNEISEKSEIFDDQFSVERPDGSNFTLKIRSTKLEDSAMYFCASSTTLVQGEKLFFGSGTQLSVL.

At least ten counts were recorded for this clonotype. The chain couples TRBV7-3 to TRBJ2-7; 7 bases fit TRBD2. Germline CDR1 and CDR2: SGHTA and FQGTGA. The CDR3 has 13 residues. J gave up 6 bases and V 5 bases, and 7 bases lay outside the gene matches. CDR3: CASSTTGTTEQYF. The CDR3 nucleotides read TGTGCCAGCAGCACCACCGGGACTACCGAGCAGTACTTC.

This clonotype was observed many times. The V gene is TRBV7-9, the J gene TRBJ1-1, with a possible D match to TRBD1 (5 bases). CDR1 and CDR2 from the germline V gene are SEHNR and FQNEAQ (reference sequence). This CDR3 region has 16 residues. V shed 1 base and J shed 5 bases, with 17 bases lying between them. CDR3 region: CASSLGLQGGGTEAFF. The CDR3 DNA sequence: TGTGCCAGCAGCTTAGGTCTGCAGGGAGGAGGGACTGAAGCTTTCTTT. Combining the CDR3 with reference TRBV7-9 and TRBJ1-1 gives the whole variable domain DTGVSQNPRHKITKRGQNVTFRCDPISEHNRLYWYRQTLGQGPEFLTYFQNEAQLEKSRLLSDRFSAERPKGSFSTLEIQRTEQGDSAMYLCASSLGLQGGGTEAFFGQGTRLTVV.

V gene TRBV12-3 or TRBV12-4 combines with J gene TRBJ1-1; the D is unclear. V gave up 3 bases and J gave up 0 bases, with 14 bases separating them. The CDR3 extends over 16 amino acids. DNA of the CDR3: TGTGCCAGCAGTTTGTCACGTAACGGATTGAACACTGAAGCTTTCTTT. Translation gives CASSLSRNGLNTEAFF.

Regarding this clonotype: A single base separates this from a much larger clone, so it may be a read error. This rearrangement joins TRBV9 to TRBJ2-2, with TRBD1 as a possible D gene (5 bases). This CDR3 is built from 13 residues. CDR1 and CDR2 from the germline V gene are SGDLS and YYNGEE. The ends were cut back, 6 bases at V and 0 bases at J, with 6 bases in the middle. In DNA, the CDR3 is TGTGCCAGCAAGGGGCCGAACACCGGGGAGCTGTTTTTT. Its translation: CASKGPNTGELFF.

This clonotype was found many times. The rearrangement uses TRBV15 and TRBJ1-3; D may be TRBD1 (5 bases). Trimming left V 5 bases short and J 4 bases short, with 9 bases between. The CDR3 spans 13 residues. Germline V gene data show CDR1 as LNHNV and CDR2 as YYDKDF (reference sequence). The CDR3 nucleotides are TGTGCCACCAGCGGCAGGGTGGGAAACACCATATATTTT. This encodes CATSGRVGNTIYF.

This clonotype was counted between two and nine times. This sequence joins TRBV4-3 and TRBJ1-1, with D uncertain. Per germline, CDR1 LGHNA and CDR2 YSLEER. V lost 0 bases, J lost 4 bases, and 12 bases lay in between. This CDR3 region has 15 residues. The CDR3 protein is CASSQEQIGSTEAFF. The CDR3 region has the DNA TGCGCCAGCAGCCAAGAACAAATTGGTAGCACTGAAGCTTTCTTT.

V and J are TRBV7-2 and TRBJ1-2; 10 nucleotides line up with TRBD1. Germline V gene data show CDR1 as SGHTA and CDR2 as FQGNSA. After removal of 5 bases from V and 4 bases from J, the junction contained 13 bases not matched to a gene. The CDR3 spans 17 residues. The CDR3 reads CASSHGRTGGSSYGYTF. The CDR3 coding sequence is TGTGCCAGCAGCCACGGAAGGACAGGGGGATCCTCCTATGGCTACACCTTC.

V usage is TRBV7-9 and J usage is TRBJ2-7; maybe TRBD1 (6 bases). CDR3 size: 13 residues. V was pared by 7 bases and J by 8 bases, with 18 bases between. Per germline, CDR1 SEHNR and CDR2 FQNEAQ (reference sequence). CDR3 residues: CASKGDNQPQQYF. The CDR3 DNA reads as TGTGCCAGCAAGGGGGACAATCAGCCCCAGCAGTACTTC.

This clonotype came up a few times. V gene TRBV28 combines with J gene TRBJ2-5; TRBD2 matches 10 bases. Germline CDR1 MDHEN, CDR2 SYDVKM. This CDR3 is built from 14 residues. The junction had 8 bases not matched to a gene; V was cut back by 8 bases and J by 5 bases. CDR3 nucleotide sequence: TGTGCCAGCTCGGTGGCTAGCGGGAGCGAGACCCAGTACTTC. Translation gives CASSVASGSETQYF.

The chain recombines TRBV6-6 with TRBJ1-2; D gene uncertain. V lost 0 bases, J lost 5 bases, and 4 bases lay in between. The germline CDR1 and CDR2 sequences are MNHNY and SVGAGI (reference sequence). The length of the CDR3 is 12 residues. The CDR3 DNA sequence: TGTGCCAGCAGTTACTCCCCTTATGGCTACACCTTC. This translates into CASSYSPYGYTF.